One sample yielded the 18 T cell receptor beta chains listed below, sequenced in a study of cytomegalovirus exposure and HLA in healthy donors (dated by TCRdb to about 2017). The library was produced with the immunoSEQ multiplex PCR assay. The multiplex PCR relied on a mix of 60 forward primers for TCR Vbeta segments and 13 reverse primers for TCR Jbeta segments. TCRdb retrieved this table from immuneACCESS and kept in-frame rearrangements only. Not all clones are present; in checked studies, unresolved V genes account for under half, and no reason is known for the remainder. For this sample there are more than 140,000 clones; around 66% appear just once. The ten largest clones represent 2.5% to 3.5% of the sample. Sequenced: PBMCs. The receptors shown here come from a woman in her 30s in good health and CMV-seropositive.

The chain's CDR3 is CASSPSGSLPDTQYF. The CDR3 DNA sequence: TGTGCCAGCAGTCCTAGCGGGAGCCTCCCAGATACGCAGTATTTT. This sequence joins TRBV6-5 and TRBJ2-3; 10 nucleotides match TRBD2. J was trimmed by 4 bases and V by 5 bases; bases with no gene match: 6. Looked up from germline, CDR1 is MNHEY and CDR2 is SVGAGI. CDR3 length: 15 amino acids.

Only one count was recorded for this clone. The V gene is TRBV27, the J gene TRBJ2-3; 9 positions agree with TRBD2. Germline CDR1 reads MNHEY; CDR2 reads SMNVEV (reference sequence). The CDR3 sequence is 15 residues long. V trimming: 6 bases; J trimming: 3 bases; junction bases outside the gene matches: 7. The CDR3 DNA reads TGTGCCAGCAGGGAGAGCGGGGGGCGGACAGATACGCAGTATTTT. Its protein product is CASRESGGRTDTQYF.

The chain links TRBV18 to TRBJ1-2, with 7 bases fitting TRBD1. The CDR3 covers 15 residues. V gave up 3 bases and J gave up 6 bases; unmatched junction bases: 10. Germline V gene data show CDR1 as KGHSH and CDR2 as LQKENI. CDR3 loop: CASSPPSQGDHGYTF. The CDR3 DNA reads TGTGCCAGCTCACCTCCCTCCCAGGGGGACCATGGCTACACCTTC.

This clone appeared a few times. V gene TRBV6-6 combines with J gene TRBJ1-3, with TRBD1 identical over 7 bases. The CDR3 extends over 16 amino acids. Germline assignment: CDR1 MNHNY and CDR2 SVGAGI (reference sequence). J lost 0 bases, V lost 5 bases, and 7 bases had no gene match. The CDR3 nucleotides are TGTGCCAGCAGTCGGACAGGCCCAAGCTCTGGAAACACCATATATTTT. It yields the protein CASSRTGPSSGNTIYF.

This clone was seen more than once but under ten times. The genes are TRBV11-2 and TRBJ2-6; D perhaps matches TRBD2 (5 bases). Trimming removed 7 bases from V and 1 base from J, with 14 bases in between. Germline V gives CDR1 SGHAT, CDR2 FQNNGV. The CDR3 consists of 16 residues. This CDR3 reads CASIILGGSGANVLTF. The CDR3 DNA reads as TGTGCCAGCATCATACTCGGAGGTTCTGGGGCCAACGTCCTGACTTTC.

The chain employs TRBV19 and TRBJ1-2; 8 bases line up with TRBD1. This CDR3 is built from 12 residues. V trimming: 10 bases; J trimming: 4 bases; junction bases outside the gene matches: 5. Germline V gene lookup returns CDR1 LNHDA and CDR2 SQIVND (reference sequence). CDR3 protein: CATKGQAYGYTF. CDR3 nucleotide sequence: TGTGCCACCAAGGGACAGGCCTATGGCTACACCTTC.

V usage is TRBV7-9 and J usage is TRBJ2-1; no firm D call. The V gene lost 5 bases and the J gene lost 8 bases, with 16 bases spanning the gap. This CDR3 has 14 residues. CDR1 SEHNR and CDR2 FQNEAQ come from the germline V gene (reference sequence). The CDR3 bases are TGTGCCAGCAGCCCTCTCGGCACAGTGGATGAGCAGTTCTTC. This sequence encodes CASSPLGTVDEQFF.

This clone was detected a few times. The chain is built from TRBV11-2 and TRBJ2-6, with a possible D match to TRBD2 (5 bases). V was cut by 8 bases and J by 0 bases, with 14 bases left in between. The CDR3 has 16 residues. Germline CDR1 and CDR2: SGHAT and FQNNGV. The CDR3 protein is CASEGSGYSGANVLTF. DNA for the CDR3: TGTGCCAGCGAAGGTTCGGGGTACTCTGGGGCCAACGTCCTGACTTTC.

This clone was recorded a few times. The CDR3 DNA is TGTGCCAGCAGCTTAGAGTTTTCTAGCGGGAAGGAGACCCAGTACTTC. As protein: CASSLEFSSGKETQYF. This chain joins TRBV13 and TRBJ2-5; 9 nucleotides match TRBD2. This CDR3 spans 16 amino acids. Germline CDR1 and CDR2: PRHDT and FYEKMQ (reference sequence). V shed 1 base, J shed 5 bases, and the junction held 8 bases outside the gene matches. The full variable domain, rest sourced from reference TRBV13 and TRBJ2-5, is AAGVIQSPRHLIKEKRETATLKCYPIPRHDTVYWYQQGPGQDPQFLISFYEKMQSDKGSIPDRFSAQQFSDYHSELNMSSLELGDSALYFCASSLEFSSGKETQYFGPGTRLLVL.

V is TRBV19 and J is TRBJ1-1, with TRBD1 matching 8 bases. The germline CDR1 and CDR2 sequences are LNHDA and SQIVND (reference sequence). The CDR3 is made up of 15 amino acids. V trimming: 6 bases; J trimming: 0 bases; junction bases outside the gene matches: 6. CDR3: CASRLRTGMNTEAFF. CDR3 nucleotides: TGTGCCAGTAGACTCCGGACAGGGATGAACACTGAAGCTTTCTTT.

CDR3 residues: CASTPGQETQYF. DNA of the CDR3: TGTGCCAGCACTCCGGGCCAAGAGACCCAGTACTTC. The genes are TRBV2 and TRBJ2-5; D not resolved. Between the trimmed V and J ends, which lost 7 bases and 1 base, there was a span of 7 bases. CDR1 is SNHLY, CDR2 FYNNEI, per germline. The length of the CDR3 is 12 residues. Full variable domain (missing parts from reference TRBV2 and TRBJ2-5): EPEVTQTPSHQVTQMGQEVILRCVPISNHLYFYWYRQILGQKVEFLVSFYNNEISEKSEIFDDQFSVERPDGSNFTLKIRSTKLEDSAMYFCASTPGQETQYFGPGTRLLVL.

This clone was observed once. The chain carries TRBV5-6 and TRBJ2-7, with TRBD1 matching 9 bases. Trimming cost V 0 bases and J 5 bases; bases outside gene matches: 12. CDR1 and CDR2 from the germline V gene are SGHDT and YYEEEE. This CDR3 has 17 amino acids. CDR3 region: CASSLGDRDFWGDEQYF. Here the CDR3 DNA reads TGTGCCAGCAGCTTGGGGGACAGGGACTTCTGGGGAGACGAGCAGTACTTC.

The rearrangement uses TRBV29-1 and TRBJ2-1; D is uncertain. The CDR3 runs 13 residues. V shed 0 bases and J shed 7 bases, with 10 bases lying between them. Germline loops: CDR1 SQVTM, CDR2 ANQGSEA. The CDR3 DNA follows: TGCAGCGTTGAAGAGCTTGCGCGGAATGAGCAGTTCTTC. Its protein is CSVEELARNEQFF.

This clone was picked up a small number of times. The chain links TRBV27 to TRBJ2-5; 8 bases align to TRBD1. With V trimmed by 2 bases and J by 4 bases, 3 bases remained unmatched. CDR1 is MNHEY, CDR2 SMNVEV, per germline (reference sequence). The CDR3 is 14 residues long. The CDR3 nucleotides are TGTGCCAGCAGTTTACGAGGGACAGGAGAGACCCAGTACTTC. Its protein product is CASSLRGTGETQYF.

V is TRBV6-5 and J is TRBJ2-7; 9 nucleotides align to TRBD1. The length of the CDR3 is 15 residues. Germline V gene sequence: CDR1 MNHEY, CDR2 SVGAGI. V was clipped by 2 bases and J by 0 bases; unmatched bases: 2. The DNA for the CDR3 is TGTGCCAGCAGTTACCCGACAGGGGGCTCCTACGAGCAGTACTTC. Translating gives CASSYPTGGSYEQYF.

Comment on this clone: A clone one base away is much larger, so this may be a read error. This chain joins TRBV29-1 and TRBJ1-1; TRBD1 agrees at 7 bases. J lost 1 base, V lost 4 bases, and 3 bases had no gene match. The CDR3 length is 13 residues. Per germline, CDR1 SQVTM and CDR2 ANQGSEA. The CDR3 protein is CSVAQGTNTEAFF. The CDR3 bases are TGCAGCGTTGCACAGGGGACGAACACTGAAGCTTTCTTT.

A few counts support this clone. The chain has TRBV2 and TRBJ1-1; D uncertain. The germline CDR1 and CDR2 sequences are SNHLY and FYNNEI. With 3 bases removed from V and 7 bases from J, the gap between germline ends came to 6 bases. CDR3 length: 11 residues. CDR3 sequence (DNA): TGTGCCAGCAGTGAGTGGAGTGAAGCTTTCTTT. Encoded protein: CASSEWSEAFF.

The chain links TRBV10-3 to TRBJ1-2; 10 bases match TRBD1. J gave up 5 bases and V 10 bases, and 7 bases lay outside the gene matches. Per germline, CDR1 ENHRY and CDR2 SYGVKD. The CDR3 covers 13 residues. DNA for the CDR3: TGTGCCACCAGGGGACAGGGGATTTATGGCTACACCTTC. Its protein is CATRGQGIYGYTF.